Here is one T cell receptor beta chain with its context. Its antigen is still unknown. Tumor samples were taken before definitive surgery or chemotherapy. The data are from a study of high-grade serous ovarian cancer treatment subgroups. Study overall: Samples averaged 14,192 reads and about 7,100 unique TCR beta rearrangements. Points from the study as a whole: These tumor repertoires lack spatial information from bulk sequencing.

The repertoire was sequenced with immunoSEQ multiplex PCR; TCRdb's copy has only in-frame clones and lacks some. The sample has nearly 4,500 clones; around 77% are singletons. V was pared by 3 bases and J by 5 bases, with 10 bases of the junction left unmatched. The CDR3 sequence is 15 residues long. From germline, CDR1 is KGHSH and CDR2 LQKENI. Sequenced material: tumor tissue. This sequence joins TRBV18 and TRBJ2-7; 7 bases line up with TRBD1. The sequence was obtained from a human donor with high-grade serous ovarian cancer. In DNA, the CDR3 is TGTGCCAGCTCACCTCCCGGACAGGATCTCCACGAGCAGTACTTC. This translates into CASSPPGQDLHEQYF.